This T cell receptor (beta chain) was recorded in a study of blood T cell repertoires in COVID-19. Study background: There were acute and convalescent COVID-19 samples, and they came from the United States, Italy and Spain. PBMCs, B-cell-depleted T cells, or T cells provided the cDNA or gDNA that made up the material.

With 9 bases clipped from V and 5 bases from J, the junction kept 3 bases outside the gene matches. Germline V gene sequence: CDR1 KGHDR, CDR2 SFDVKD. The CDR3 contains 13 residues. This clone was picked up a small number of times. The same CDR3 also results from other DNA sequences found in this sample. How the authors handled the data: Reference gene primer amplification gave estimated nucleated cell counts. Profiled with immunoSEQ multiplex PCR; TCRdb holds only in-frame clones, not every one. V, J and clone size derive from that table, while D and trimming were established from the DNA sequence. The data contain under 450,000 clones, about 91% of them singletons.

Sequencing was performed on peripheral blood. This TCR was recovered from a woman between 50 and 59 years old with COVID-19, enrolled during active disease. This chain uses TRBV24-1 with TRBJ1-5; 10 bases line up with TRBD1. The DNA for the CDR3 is TGTGCCACCTCCGGACAGGGGGATCAGCCCCAGCATTTT. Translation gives CATSGQGDQPQHF.